This T cell receptor beta chain appears in the sequencing data of a study of vaccination effects on CD4 cells after COVID-19. Overall study results and limits: Recruitment yielded few convalescent patients, and the study had no early post-infection timepoints. At late timepoints after vaccination, vaccine- and infection-induced clones shrank markedly. The post-vaccine spike-reactive clones of convalescents showed a predominance of new vaccine-induced clones.

There are 14 residues in the CDR3. Trimming removed 3 bases at V and 3 bases at J, with 11 bases between. CDR1 and CDR2 from the germline V gene are MNHEY and SVGAGI. With respect to this clone: Its antigen remains unidentified.

Produced via immunoSEQ multiplex PCR; TCRdb's table is partial and in-frame only. Here the sample spans more than 20,000 clones, roughly two thirds being singletons. Sequencing was preceded by expansion of antigen-specific CD4+ T cells with viral peptide pools in the ViraFEST assay. At the end of around eleven days of culture, CD4+ T cells were isolated. The person acquired a PCR-confirmed SARS-CoV-2 infection between March and December 2020. For each well, a few million PBMC were cultured with about 10 IU/ml IL-2 and roughly 10 ug/ml peptides. The V call is TRBV6-5, the J call TRBJ1-1; tentative D call: TRBD1 (5 bases). This TCR came from a human donor who had a prior SARS-CoV-2 infection. The input for sequencing was CD4+ T cells from PBMCs cultured with SARS-CoV-2 spike peptides, taken before COVID-19 vaccination. The CDR3 loop reads CASSYSKGDTEAFF. For the CDR3, the DNA is TGTGCCAGCAGTTATTCCAAAGGGGACACTGAAGCTTTCTTT.